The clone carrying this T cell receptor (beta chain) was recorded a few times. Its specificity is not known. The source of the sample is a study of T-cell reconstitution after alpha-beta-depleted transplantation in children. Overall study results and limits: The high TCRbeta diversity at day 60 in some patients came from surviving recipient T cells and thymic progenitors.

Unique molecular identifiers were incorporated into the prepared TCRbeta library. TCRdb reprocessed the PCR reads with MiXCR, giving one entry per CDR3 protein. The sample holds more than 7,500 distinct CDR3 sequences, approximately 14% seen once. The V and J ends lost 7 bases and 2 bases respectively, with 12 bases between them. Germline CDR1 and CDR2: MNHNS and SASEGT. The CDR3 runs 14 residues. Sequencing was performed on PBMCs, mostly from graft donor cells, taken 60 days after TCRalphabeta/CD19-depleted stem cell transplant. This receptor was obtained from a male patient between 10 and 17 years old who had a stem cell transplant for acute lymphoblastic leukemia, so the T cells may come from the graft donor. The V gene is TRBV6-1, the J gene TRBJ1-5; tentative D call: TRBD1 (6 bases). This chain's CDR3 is CASIYRVGNQPQHF. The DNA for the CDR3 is TGTGCCAGCATATACAGGGTCGGCAATCAGCCCCAGCATTTT.